This passage covers 14 T cell receptor beta chains from one sample sequenced in a study of beta chain features in type 1 diabetes (dated by TCRdb to 2016 to 2019). Study-wide conclusions, independent of this receptor: Type 1 diabetes patients showed a moderate but significant shortening of TCRB CDR3 length in all four CD4+ subsets.

The library was built by means of the immunoSEQ multiplex PCR assay. The High Capacity cDNA Reverse Transcription Kit was used to reverse transcribe all of the isolated RNA, meaning that expressed TCRB transcripts were what got sequenced. Imported from immuneACCESS, the table was reduced by TCRdb to in-frame sequences with V and J called. These copies leave out some clones; in studies compared against another copy, an unresolved V gene accounts for under half, and the cause of the remainder is not known. This sample comprises about 160,000 clones, around 9.7% of them detected only once. Roughly 0.7% of the sample belongs to the ten largest clones. No antigen has been assigned to these receptors. Input material: central memory CD4+ T cells from blood. These receptors were taken from a woman aged 30 to 39 with type 1 diabetes.

In its sample, this clone was seen a few times. The chain is built from TRBV5-1 and TRBJ2-3; D may be TRBD2 (6 bases). Germline V gene lookup returns CDR1 SGHRS and CDR2 YFSETQ. V was shortened by 4 bases and J by 4 bases, with 13 bases between the two germline ends. This CDR3 has 14 amino acids. This CDR3 reads CASSDPGSADTQYF. DNA for the CDR3: TGCGCCAGCAGCGATCCCGGGAGCGCAGATACGCAGTATTTT.

This rearrangement joins TRBV28 to TRBJ1-5, with D perhaps matching TRBD1 (6 bases). The germline V gene has CDR1 MDHEN and CDR2 SYDVKM. This CDR3 spans 15 amino acids. Trimming left V 5 bases short and J 5 bases short, with 16 bases between. The CDR3 protein is CASSPPGHHDQPQHF. The DNA for the CDR3 is TGTGCCAGCAGTCCGCCGGGACATCACGATCAGCCCCAGCATTTT.

V is TRBV7-8 and J is TRBJ2-1; D gene uncertain. CDR1 and CDR2 (germline): SGHVS, FQNEAQ. The CDR3 loop spans 12 amino acids. Trimming stripped 2 bases from V and 5 bases from J, with 4 bases between. The CDR3 reads CASSLPDNEQFF. The CDR3 nucleotides are TGTGCCAGCAGCTTACCTGACAATGAGCAGTTCTTC.

The rearrangement uses TRBV6-5 and TRBJ2-1; TRBD1 matches at 8 bases. With V trimmed by 8 bases and J by 7 bases, 10 bases remained unmatched. This CDR3 comprises 14 residues. CDR1 is MNHEY and CDR2 is SVGAGI in the germline V gene. The CDR3 spells CASRPRTGRNEQFF. CDR3 bases: TGTGCCAGCCGGCCCCGGACAGGGCGAAATGAGCAGTTCTTC.

This clone was counted only a few times. The chain carries TRBV5-1 and TRBJ2-1; the match to TRBD1 covers 7 bases. The CDR3 runs to 14 residues. Unmatched junction bases numbered 5, after V lost 0 bases and J lost 8 bases. CDR1 is SGHRS and CDR2 is YFSETQ in the germline V gene. The CDR3 bases are TGCGCCAGCAGCTTGGCCGGGCAGGGGGATGAGCAGTTCTTC. This codes for CASSLAGQGDEQFF.

This clone was recorded a few times. The V call is TRBV9, the J call TRBJ2-1; D might be TRBD1 (6 bases). The CDR3 spans 16 residues. Germline V gene lookup returns CDR1 SGDLS and CDR2 YYNGEE. V was shortened by 2 bases and J by 9 bases, with 21 bases between the two germline ends. CDR3 sequence (DNA): TGTGCCAGCAGCGTGGGACATGCTATGGACCCGGGTGAGCAGTTCTTC. Residues: CASSVGHAMDPGEQFF.

Only a few counts were recorded for this clone. This rearrangement joins TRBV15 to TRBJ1-2; the D gene is possibly TRBD1 (6 bases). Trimming removed 3 bases from V and 3 bases from J, with 14 bases in between. The CDR3 consists of 15 residues. Germline CDR1 reads LNHNV; CDR2 reads YYDKDF (reference sequence). The CDR3 spells CATSSQTGAYYGYTF. In nucleotides, the CDR3 is TGTGCCACCAGCAGTCAGACAGGCGCTTACTATGGCTACACCTTC.

The chain joins TRBV5-8 to TRBJ2-1; a weak D match, TRBD2 (5 bases). Between the trimmed V and J ends, which lost 4 bases and 8 bases, there was a span of 13 bases. CDR3 length: 13 amino acids. CDR1 and CDR2 (germline): SGHTS, YDEGEE. CDR3 residues: CASSQPPGYEQFF. DNA of the CDR3: TGTGCCAGCAGCCAGCCTCCGGGATATGAGCAGTTCTTC.

Only a few counts were recorded for this clone. The chain couples TRBV15 to TRBJ2-1; a possible D gene is TRBD2 (6 bases). The CDR3 extends over 15 amino acids. Looked up from germline, CDR1 is LNHNV and CDR2 is YYDKDF (reference sequence). The germline V and J ends were trimmed by 9 bases and 2 bases, with 17 bases remaining between them. CDR3 nucleotides: TGTGCCACACGATTACAGAGGACTACCTACAATGAGCAGTTCTTC. Translated, it gives CATRLQRTTYNEQFF. Combining the CDR3 with reference TRBV15 and TRBJ2-1 gives the whole variable domain DAMVIQNPRYQVTQFGKPVTLSCSQTLNHNVMYWYQQKSSQAPKLLFHYYDKDFNNEADTPDNFQSRRPNTSFCFLDIRSPGLGDTAMYLCATRLQRTTYNEQFFGPGTRLTVL.

This clone was observed a few times. The rearrangement joins TRBV6-5 to TRBJ1-5, with D perhaps TRBD1 (5 bases). V lost 10 bases to trimming and J lost 4 bases, with 14 bases between them. Looked up from germline, CDR1 is MNHEY and CDR2 is SVGAGI. The CDR3 covers 13 residues. CDR3 nucleotide sequence: TGTGCCACCAGCCGACAGTTGAATCAGCCCCAGCATTTT. Translating it yields CATSRQLNQPQHF.

The V call is TRBV10-3, the J call TRBJ1-1; 7 bases line up with TRBD1. V was pared by 6 bases and J by 0 bases, with 10 bases of the junction left unmatched. Per germline, CDR1 ENHRY and CDR2 SYGVKD. The length of the CDR3 is 16 residues. The DNA of the CDR3 is TGTGCCATCAGGCCGGAGGGGGCTAGAATGAACACTGAAGCTTTCTTT. Translating gives CAIRPEGARMNTEAFF.

In its sample, this clone was seen a few times. The chain has TRBV6-1 and TRBJ1-4; D possibly corresponds to TRBD1 (6 bases). In germline, CDR1 is MNHNS, CDR2 SASEGT. V was clipped by 11 bases and J by 7 bases, with 17 bases between them. This CDR3 has 13 residues. The CDR3 loop is CAGHRVAGEKLFF. Written as DNA, the CDR3 is TGTGCCGGACACAGGGTAGCAGGTGAAAAACTGTTTTTT.

This clone was observed a handful of times. The chain uses TRBV19 and TRBJ2-4; 12 bases are a match to TRBD2. CDR3 length: 16 residues. The ends lost 3 bases at V and 9 bases at J; junction bases unmatched: 9. The germline V gene has CDR1 LNHDA and CDR2 SQIVND (reference sequence). The CDR3 nucleotides read TGTGCCAGTAGTATTTCCCGGACTAGCGGGATAAGCATTCAGTACTTC. It codes for CASSISRTSGISIQYF. Based on the CDR3 plus reference TRBV19 and TRBJ2-4, the full variable domain is DGGITQSPKYLFRKEGQNVTLSCEQNLNHDAMYWYRQDPGQGLRLIYYSQIVNDFQKGDIAEGYSVSREKKESFPLTVTSAQKNPTAFYLCASSISRTSGISIQYFGAGTRLSVL.

V and J are TRBV5-1 and TRBJ2-5; a possible D gene is TRBD2 (6 bases). Per germline, CDR1 SGHRS and CDR2 YFSETQ. The CDR3 has 15 residues. V lost 1 base and J lost 5, with 15 bases in between. The CDR3 region is CASSLQGRFEETQYF. The CDR3 DNA is TGCGCCAGCAGCTTGCAAGGGAGGTTTGAGGAGACCCAGTACTTC. The variable domain in full, with the rest retrieved from reference TRBV5-1 and TRBJ2-5, is KAGVTQTPRYLIKTRGQQVTLSCSPISGHRSVSWYQQTPGQGLQFLFEYFSETQRNKGNFPGRFSGRQFSNSRSEMNVSTLELGDSALYLCASSLQGRFEETQYFGPGTRLLVL.